This T cell receptor beta chain was identified during a study of T cells in Graves' hyperthyroidism and ophthalmopathy. Broader study findings: Peripheral blood also featured most of the thyroid clonotypes expanded above 0.001.

Thyroid ultrasound and orbital computed tomography, with clinical symptoms and serum thyroxine and TRAb, informed diagnoses. Amplification targeted TCR beta CDR3 regions from RNA transcripts. HTBI primers drove first-round RT-PCR of the TCR CDR3. One entry per CDR3 protein, called by TCRdb with MiXCR from the multiplex PCR reads. The profile shows a few hundred thousand distinct CDR3 sequences, 25% of them singletons. In this sample, this clonotype turned up many times. The antigen remains unidentified. The CDR3 has 12 amino acids. Per germline, CDR1 SNHLY and CDR2 FYNNEI. V lost 5 bases and J 3 bases, leaving 7 bases between the germline ends.

The clonotype was recovered from a man over 45 with Graves' hyperthyroidism. The chain is built from TRBV2 and TRBJ1-1; no clear D gene. Input material: blood. CDR3: CASSRDDTEAFF. CDR3 coding DNA: TGTGCCAGCAGTCGGGATGACACTGAAGCTTTCTTT.